This TCR beta chain was recovered during a study of blood T cells in healthy people across ages. Study-level findings and limits: Diversity figures based on one million T cells were deemed too low. The study found more naive CD4+ cells and higher diversity in long-lived than aged donors.

This clonotype has a single count. What it binds is not known. V was trimmed by 5 bases and J by 5 bases, leaving 16 bases between them. CDR1 DFQATT and CDR2 SNEGSKA come from the germline V gene (reference sequence). The CDR3 covers 14 residues. The authors ran a second PCR of about 6 to 11 cycles using a sample-barcoded 5' primer and a J-beta primer mix. A single record per CDR3 protein comes from TCRdb applying MiXCR to the 5' RACE reads. The table lists about 1.5 million distinct CDR3 sequences, under 55% of them singletons. The sequenced sample consisted of blood. This TCR came from a woman under 30 in good health. The rearrangement links TRBV20-1 to TRBJ1-5; D perhaps matches TRBD1 (5 bases). The CDR3 DNA is TGCAGTGCTCGGTTGTTGGGGCTGGATCAGCCCCAGCATTTT. Protein product: CSARLLGLDQPQHF.